This T cell receptor (beta chain) is drawn from a study of blood T cells in healthy people across ages. Alongside a J-beta primer mix, a sample-barcoded 5' primer served in a second PCR lasting 7 to 11 cycles. Sequencing of every sample gave 3 million or more CDR3-containing paired-end reads. Using its own MiXCR run on the 5' RACE reads, TCRdb lists one record per CDR3 protein. The data contain about 600,000 distinct CDR3 sequences, roughly 43% of them singletons. Peripheral blood samples of around 9.3 milliliters were drawn from each donor. As concerns this clonotype: Antigen unknown. A much larger clone is a single base away; this may be a read error.

Study-wide results and caveats: As age increased, TCR beta diversity per million T cells fell in a roughly linear fashion.

The sample taken for sequencing was blood. This receptor was obtained from a man aged 80 or over in good health.

The CDR3 sequence: CASVGAGPGDTQYF. The CDR3 DNA is TGTGCCAGCGTGGGGGCCGGTCCGGGAGATACGCAGTATTTT. V usage is TRBV6-6 and J usage is TRBJ2-3, with D possibly TRBD1 on 6 matching bases. V gave up 8 bases and J gave up 5 bases, with 17 bases separating them. Germline CDR1 MNHNY, CDR2 SVGAGI (reference sequence). CDR3 length equals 14 residues.